The sample holds a few counts of the clone carrying this T cell receptor beta chain. Its matching antigen is unknown. Preparation of the TCRbeta library used unique molecular identifiers. TCRdb called the PCR reads again in MiXCR, with one record for every CDR3 protein. The sample yields about 300,000 distinct CDR3 sequences, almost 8% seen once. The data originate from a study of T-cell reconstitution after alpha-beta-depleted transplantation in children. Whole-study findings and limits: T-cell numbers and diversity one year post-transplant derived largely from freshly generated T cells. Reportedly, only several hundred clones from non-depleted graft cells drove alpha-beta T-cell counts at about two months. Surviving thymic progenitors and recipient T cells were the source of high TCRbeta diversity at day 60 in some patients.

CDR3 length: 14 amino acids. Germline V lookup: CDR1 LNHDA, CDR2 SQIVND (reference sequence). V lost 3 bases and J 9 bases, leaving 12 bases between the germline ends. This TCR was recovered from a female patient aged 2-15 years who had a stem cell transplant for Fanconi anemia, so the T cells may come from the graft donor. The starting material was peripheral blood, obtained 360 days after TCRalphabeta/CD19-depleted stem cell transplant. The rearrangement joins TRBV19 to TRBJ1-6; D is ambiguous. The CDR3 bases are TGTGCCAGTAGTATTGTTGGGGTCGCTTCACCCCTCCACTTT. Its protein product is CASSIVGVASPLHF.